These 25 T cell receptor beta chains were all obtained from the same sample, sequenced in a study of patients and donors after allogeneic stem cell transplantation. Each CDR3 protein is one row after TCRdb ran MiXCR on the RT-PCR reads. The profile shows 160,000 or so distinct CDR3 sequences, about a quarter of them singletons. Sequenced input: blood, either unsorted or a sorted T cell fraction (not recorded which). Receptors were obtained from a human donor who was either an allogeneic HSCT recipient or a stem cell or donor lymphocyte infusion donor (not recorded which). It is not recorded whose cells these are; they may come from a transplant donor.

This chain joins TRBV7-2 and TRBJ1-5, with D hard to call. Trimming took off 7 bases at V and 2 bases at J, with 9 bases between the two ends. Per germline, CDR1 SGHTA and CDR2 FQGNSA. The CDR3 runs 13 residues. CDR3 bases: TGTGCCAGCAACTCTGGGGGCAATCAGCCCCAGCATTTT. Encoded protein: CASNSGGNQPQHF.

This clonotype was seen a few times. The rearrangement uses TRBV6-5 and TRBJ1-2, with TRBD1 matching over 12 bases. Germline V gene lookup returns CDR1 MNHEY and CDR2 SVGAGI. CDR3 length: 16 residues. Germline trimming cut 6 bases from V and 5 bases from J; bases unmatched to any gene: 10. In nucleotides, the CDR3 is TGTGCCAGCAGCCCCGGGACAGGGGGCTTTGGGTATGGCTACACCTTC. Encoded protein: CASSPGTGGFGYGYTF.

The V call is TRBV7-9, the J call TRBJ2-5, with 7 nucleotides matching TRBD2. The CDR3 sequence is 14 residues long. V lost 5 bases and J lost 2; bases outside the gene matches: 5. Germline V lookup: CDR1 SEHNR, CDR2 FQNEAQ (reference sequence). DNA of the CDR3: TGTGCCAGCAGCCCGGGGGGATGGCAAGAGACCCAGTACTTC. This sequence encodes CASSPGGWQETQYF.

This chain uses TRBV4-1 with TRBJ2-7; D unclear. This CDR3 comprises 14 residues. Germline V CDR1 and CDR2: MGHRA, YSYEKL. The V end lost 2 bases, the J end lost 1 base, and 9 bases lay between the germline ends. CDR3 nucleotides: TGCGCCAGCAGCCAAACTGTGGGATCCTACGAGCAGTACTTC. Its translation: CASSQTVGSYEQYF.

This clonotype was observed a few times. The rearrangement links TRBV12-3 or TRBV12-4 to TRBJ2-2; no clear D. V lost 7 bases and J lost 1, with 1 base in between. This CDR3 spans 11 amino acids. As DNA, the CDR3 is TGTGCCAGCAAGAACACCGGGGAGCTGTTTTTT. This translates into CASKNTGELFF.

CDR3 region: CASSTIAQETQYF. CDR3 in DNA: TGTGCCAGCAGTACTATAGCCCAAGAGACCCAGTACTTC. The rearrangement joins TRBV6-5 to TRBJ2-5; no clear D gene. The germline V gene encodes CDR1 MNHEY and CDR2 SVGAGI. The CDR3 is 13 residues long. Trimming removed 5 bases at V and 1 base at J, with 8 bases between.

In this sample, this clonotype turned up many times. The V call is TRBV4-1, the J call TRBJ1-2; TRBD1 agrees at 10 bases. V shed 3 bases and J 4 bases; nucleotides not matched to a gene: 2. The CDR3 contains 14 residues. Germline values: CDR1 MGHRA, CDR2 YSYEKL. The CDR3 sequence is CASSQTGGSYGYTF. In DNA form, the CDR3 reads TGCGCCAGCAGCCAGACAGGGGGCAGCTATGGCTACACCTTC.

The rearrangement uses TRBV12-3 or TRBV12-4 and TRBJ2-2; maybe TRBD2 (6 bases). The CDR3 has 15 amino acids. Deletions cut 6 bases from V and 7 bases from J, with 18 bases between. The CDR3 nucleotides read TGTGCCAGCAGCCCGACCGGAGGGCTCGGCGGGGAGCTGTTTTTT. Translating it yields CASSPTGGLGGELFF.

The J gene is TRBJ1-6, the V gene TRBV5-6; D is uncertain. Between the trimmed V and J ends, which lost 4 bases and 10 bases, there was a span of 9 bases. The germline V gene has CDR1 SGHDT and CDR2 YYEEEE. The CDR3 extends over 12 amino acids. This CDR3 reads CASSAGVSPLHF. CDR3 coding DNA: TGTGCCAGCAGCGCCGGGGTATCACCCCTCCACTTT.

The CDR3 nucleotides read TGCGCCAGCAGCTTACTAGCGGGAGGAAGCTCCTACAATGAGCAGTTCTTC. Encoded protein: CASSLLAGGSSYNEQFF. This sequence joins TRBV5-1 and TRBJ2-1; TRBD2 matches 12 bases. Germline V gene sequence: CDR1 SGHRS, CDR2 YFSETQ. The CDR3 runs to 17 residues. V gave up 2 bases and J gave up 0 bases; unmatched junction bases: 3.

This clonotype has a handful of counts. J is TRBJ2-4 and V is TRBV4-1; D remains unclear. The V end lost 1 base, the J end lost 8 bases, and 15 bases lay between the germline ends. This CDR3 contains 15 residues. CDR1 and CDR2 from the germline V gene are MGHRA and YSYEKL. CDR3 nucleotides: TGCGCCAGCAGCCAAGTTTTCAGCCCGGTGTACATTCAGTACTTC. Protein: CASSQVFSPVYIQYF.

CDR3 loop: CSVLDRSEAFF. DNA of the CDR3: TGCAGCGTTCTGGACAGGAGTGAAGCTTTCTTT. This chain links TRBV29-1 with TRBJ1-1; 7 nucleotides agree with TRBD1. The V gene end was trimmed by 5 bases and the J gene end by 7 bases; junction bases not matched to a gene: 4. CDR3 size: 11 residues. Germline lookup yields CDR1 SQVTM and CDR2 ANQGSEA.

In this sample, this clonotype turned up a few times. The chain combines TRBV7-9 with TRBJ2-7; D is possibly TRBD2 (6 bases). Germline-derived CDR1 and CDR2 are SEHNR and FQNEAQ (reference sequence). Deletions cut 3 bases from V and 0 bases from J, with 12 bases between. CDR3 length equals 15 residues. CDR3 sequence: CASSLEMTSSYEQYF. The CDR3 bases are TGTGCCAGCAGCTTGGAGATGACTAGCTCCTACGAGCAGTACTTC. The entire variable domain, with the rest obtained from reference TRBV7-9 and TRBJ2-7, is as follows: DTGVSQNPRHKITKRGQNVTFRCDPISEHNRLYWYRQTLGQGPEFLTYFQNEAQLEKSRLLSDRFSAERPKGSFSTLEIQRTEQGDSAMYLCASSLEMTSSYEQYFGPGTRLTVT.

V is TRBV29-1 and J is TRBJ2-7; 7 positions match TRBD1. The CDR3 is 14 residues long. CDR1 and CDR2 from the germline V gene are SQVTM and ANQGSEA. V shed 5 bases, J shed 2 bases, and the junction held 9 bases outside the gene matches. In DNA, the CDR3 is TGCAGCGTTAGTTACAGGGGCCCCACCTACGAGCAGTACTTC. The encoded protein is CSVSYRGPTYEQYF.

V and J are TRBV28 and TRBJ2-1, with 7 bases fitting TRBD2. Trimming at V came to 7 bases and at J to 4 bases, leaving 10 bases not matched to a gene. Looked up from germline, CDR1 is MDHEN and CDR2 is SYDVKM. The CDR3 is made up of 15 amino acids. The CDR3 is CASTRTGTTYNEQFF. The CDR3 bases are TGTGCCAGCACCCGGACCGGGACTACTTACAATGAGCAGTTCTTC.

The gene calls are TRBV15 and TRBJ1-5; TRBD1 might be the D (5 bases). The CDR3 length is 16 residues. The germline V and J ends were trimmed by 3 bases and 2 bases, with 14 bases remaining between them. Looked up from germline, CDR1 is LNHNV and CDR2 is YYDKDF (reference sequence). Written as DNA, the CDR3 is TGTGCCACCAGCAGGGCCGGGACCGGAGGCAATCAGCCCCAGCATTTT. Amino acids: CATSRAGTGGNQPQHF.

This clonotype showed up just a few times. V gene TRBV12-3 or TRBV12-4 combines with J gene TRBJ2-1, with D possibly TRBD2 on 6 matching bases. This CDR3 has 14 residues. V shed 3 bases and J shed 8 bases, with 14 bases lying between them. The CDR3 bases are TGTGCCAGCAGTTTTACGCCCGGGGAGGATGAGCAGTTCTTC. Translating gives CASSFTPGEDEQFF.

This clonotype was found a few times. The chain combines TRBV29-1 with TRBJ2-1; 10 nucleotides align to TRBD2. The V gene end was trimmed by 1 base and the J gene end by 2 bases; junction bases not matched to a gene: 5. From germline, CDR1 is SQVTM and CDR2 ANQGSEA. The CDR3 extends over 16 amino acids. The CDR3 DNA reads as TGCAGCGTTGAAGGGACTAGCGGATCCCCCTACAATGAGCAGTTCTTC. Translating it yields CSVEGTSGSPYNEQFF.

The chain couples TRBV30 to TRBJ1-1; no reliable D call. The germline V and J ends were trimmed by 5 bases and 5 bases, with 15 bases remaining between them. Germline V lookup: CDR1 GTSNPN, CDR2 SVGIG (reference sequence). The CDR3 covers 13 residues. CDR3 bases: TGTGCCTGGCGGGCCGGGTACCGGACTGAAGCTTTCTTT. Translating it yields CAWRAGYRTEAFF.

This clonotype was seen at least ten times. The chain uses TRBV6-6 and TRBJ1-5; D unclear. Germline CDR1 MNHNY, CDR2 SVGAGI (reference sequence). The CDR3 loop spans 12 amino acids. The V and J ends lost 4 bases and 2 bases respectively, with 3 bases between them. The chain's CDR3 is CASSSGNQPQHF. The CDR3 coding sequence is TGTGCCAGCAGTTCAGGCAATCAGCCCCAGCATTTT.

The chain carries TRBV20-1 and TRBJ2-1; the D is unclear. Trimming took 3 bases from V and 0 from J, leaving 18 bases between them. The germline gives CDR1 DFQATT, CDR2 SNEGSKA (reference sequence). There are 17 residues in the CDR3. DNA for the CDR3: TGCAGTGCTAGTTCTTGGGCGGTCTCGAGCTCCTACAATGAGCAGTTCTTC. It codes for CSASSWAVSSSYNEQFF.

This clonotype was recorded a few times. The V gene is TRBV5-1, the J gene TRBJ2-7, with 9 bases identical to TRBD2. J lost 2 bases, V lost 0 bases, and 6 bases had no gene match. CDR3 length: 16 amino acids. Germline values: CDR1 SGHRS, CDR2 YFSETQ. The CDR3 sequence is CASSLDWTSVTYEQYF. The CDR3 region has the DNA TGCGCCAGCAGCTTGGACTGGACTAGCGTTACCTACGAGCAGTACTTC.

This clonotype has at least ten counts. V usage is TRBV12-3 or TRBV12-4 and J usage is TRBJ1-1; D is uncertain. The CDR3 extends over 14 amino acids. The V and J ends lost 1 base and 0 bases respectively, with 6 bases between them. The CDR3 nucleotides read TGTGCCAGCAGTTTAGAGGGAGTGAACACTGAAGCTTTCTTT. Protein product: CASSLEGVNTEAFF.

This clonotype was counted only a few times. This chain uses TRBV10-3 with TRBJ2-7; 8 nucleotides line up with TRBD1. J gave up 0 bases and V 4 bases, and 5 bases lay outside the gene matches. CDR1 is ENHRY and CDR2 is SYGVKD in the germline V gene. The CDR3 length is 15 residues. The CDR3 DNA reads as TGTGCCATCAGTGGACCGGGACAGGCCTCCTACGAGCAGTACTTC. Amino acids: CAISGPGQASYEQYF.

The J gene is TRBJ2-3, the V gene TRBV2; D is unresolved. V dropped 3 bases and J dropped 1 base, with 8 bases sitting between them. Per germline, CDR1 SNHLY and CDR2 FYNNEI. This CDR3 region has 14 residues. The CDR3 reads CASSDGVGTDTQYF. Written as DNA, the CDR3 is TGTGCCAGCAGTGATGGGGTGGGCACAGATACGCAGTATTTT.